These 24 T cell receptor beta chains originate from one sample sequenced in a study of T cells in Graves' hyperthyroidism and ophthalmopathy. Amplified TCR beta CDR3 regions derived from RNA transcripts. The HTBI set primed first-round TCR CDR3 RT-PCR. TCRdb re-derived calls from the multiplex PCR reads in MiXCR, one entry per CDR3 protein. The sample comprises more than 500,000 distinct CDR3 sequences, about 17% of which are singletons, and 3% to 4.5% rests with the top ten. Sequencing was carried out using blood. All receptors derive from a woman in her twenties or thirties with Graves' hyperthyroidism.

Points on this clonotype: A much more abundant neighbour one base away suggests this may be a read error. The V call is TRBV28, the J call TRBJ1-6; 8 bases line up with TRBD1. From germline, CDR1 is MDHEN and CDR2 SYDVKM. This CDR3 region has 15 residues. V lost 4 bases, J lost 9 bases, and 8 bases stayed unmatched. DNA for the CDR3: TGTGCCAGCAGTTCCGGGACAGGTTTGTCTTCACCCCTCCACTTT. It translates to CASSSGTGLSSPLHF.

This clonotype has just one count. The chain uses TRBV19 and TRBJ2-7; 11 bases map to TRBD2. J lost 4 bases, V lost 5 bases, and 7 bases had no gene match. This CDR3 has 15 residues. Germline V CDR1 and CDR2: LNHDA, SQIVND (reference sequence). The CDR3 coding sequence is TGTGCCAGTAGTGCATTTCTAGCGGGAGGATACGAGCAGTACTTC. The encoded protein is CASSAFLAGGYEQYF. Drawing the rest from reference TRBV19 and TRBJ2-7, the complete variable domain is DGGITQSPKYLFRKEGQNVTLSCEQNLNHDAMYWYRQDPGQGLRLIYYSQIVNDFQKGDIAEGYSVSREKKESFPLTVTSAQKNPTAFYLCASSAFLAGGYEQYFGPGTRLTVT.

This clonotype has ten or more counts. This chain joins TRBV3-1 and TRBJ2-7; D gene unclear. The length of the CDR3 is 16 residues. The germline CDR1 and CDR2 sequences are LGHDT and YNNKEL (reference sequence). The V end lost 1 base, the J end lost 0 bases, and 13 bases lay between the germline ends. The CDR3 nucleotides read TGTGCCAGCAGCCAAGTGGCGGCAGCGCGCTCCTACGAGCAGTACTTC. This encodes CASSQVAAARSYEQYF.

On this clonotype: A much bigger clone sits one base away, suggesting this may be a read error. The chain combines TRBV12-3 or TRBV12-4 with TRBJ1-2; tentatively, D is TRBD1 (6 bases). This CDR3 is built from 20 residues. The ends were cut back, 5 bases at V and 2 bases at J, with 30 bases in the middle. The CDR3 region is CASSHPTSASTGAANYGYTF. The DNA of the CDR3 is TGTGCCAGCAGTCATCCCACATCAGCGTCGACGGGGGCGGCAAACTATGGCTACACCTTC.

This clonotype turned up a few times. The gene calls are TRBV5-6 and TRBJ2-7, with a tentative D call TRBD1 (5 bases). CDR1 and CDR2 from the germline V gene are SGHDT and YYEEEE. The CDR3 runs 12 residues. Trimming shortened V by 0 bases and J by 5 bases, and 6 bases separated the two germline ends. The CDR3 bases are TGTGCCAGCAGCTTGGCCAGGGACGAGCAGTACTTC. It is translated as CASSLARDEQYF.

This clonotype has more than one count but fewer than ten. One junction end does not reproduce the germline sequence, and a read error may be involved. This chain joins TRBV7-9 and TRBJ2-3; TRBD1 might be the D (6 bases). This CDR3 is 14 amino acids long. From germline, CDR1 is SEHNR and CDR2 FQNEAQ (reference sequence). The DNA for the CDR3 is TGTGTCAGCAGCTTAGGGGGAAACACAGATACGCAGTATTTT. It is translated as CVSSLGGNTDTQYF.

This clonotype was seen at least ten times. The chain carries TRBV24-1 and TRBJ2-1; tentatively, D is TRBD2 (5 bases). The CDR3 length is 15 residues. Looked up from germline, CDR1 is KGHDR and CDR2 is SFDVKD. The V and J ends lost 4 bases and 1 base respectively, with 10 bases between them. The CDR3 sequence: CATSDGGRSYNEQFF. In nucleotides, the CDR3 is TGTGCCACCAGTGACGGCGGGCGGTCCTACAATGAGCAGTTCTTC.

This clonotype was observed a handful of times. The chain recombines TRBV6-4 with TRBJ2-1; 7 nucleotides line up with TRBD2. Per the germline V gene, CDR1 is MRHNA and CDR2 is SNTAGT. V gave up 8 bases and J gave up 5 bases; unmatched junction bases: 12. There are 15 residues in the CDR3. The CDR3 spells CASSRGGSADNEQFF. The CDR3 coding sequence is TGTGCCAGCTCACGGGGCGGGAGTGCCGACAATGAGCAGTTCTTC.

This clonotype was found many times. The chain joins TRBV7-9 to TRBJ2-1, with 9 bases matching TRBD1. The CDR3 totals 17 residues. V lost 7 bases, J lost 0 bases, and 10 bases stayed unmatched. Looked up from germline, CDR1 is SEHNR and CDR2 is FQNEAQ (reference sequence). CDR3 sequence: CASTQSTGGFSYNEQFF. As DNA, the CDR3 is TGTGCCAGCACCCAATCTACAGGGGGCTTCTCCTACAATGAGCAGTTCTTC. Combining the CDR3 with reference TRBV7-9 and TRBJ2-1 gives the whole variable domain DTGVSQNPRHKITKRGQNVTFRCDPISEHNRLYWYRQTLGQGPEFLTYFQNEAQLEKSRLLSDRFSAERPKGSFSTLEIQRTEQGDSAMYLCASTQSTGGFSYNEQFFGPGTRLTVL.

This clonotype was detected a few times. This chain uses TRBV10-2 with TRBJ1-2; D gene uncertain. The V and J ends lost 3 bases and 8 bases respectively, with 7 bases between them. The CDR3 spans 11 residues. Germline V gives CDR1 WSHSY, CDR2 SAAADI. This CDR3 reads CASSENEGYTF. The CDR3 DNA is TGCGCCAGCAGTGAAAATGAAGGCTACACCTTC.

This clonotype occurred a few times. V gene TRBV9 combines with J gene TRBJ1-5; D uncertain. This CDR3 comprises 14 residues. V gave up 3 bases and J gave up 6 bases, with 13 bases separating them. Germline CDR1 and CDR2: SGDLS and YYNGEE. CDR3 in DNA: TGTGCCAGCAGCGGAAAGGGTCGGGGTCAGCCCCAGCATTTT. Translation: CASSGKGRGQPQHF. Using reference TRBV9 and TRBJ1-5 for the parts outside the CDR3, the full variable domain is DSGVTQTPKHLITATGQRVTLRCSPRSGDLSVYWYQQSLDQGLQFLIQYYNGEERAKGNILERFSAQQFPDLHSELNLSSLELGDSALYFCASSGKGRGQPQHFGDGTRLSIL.

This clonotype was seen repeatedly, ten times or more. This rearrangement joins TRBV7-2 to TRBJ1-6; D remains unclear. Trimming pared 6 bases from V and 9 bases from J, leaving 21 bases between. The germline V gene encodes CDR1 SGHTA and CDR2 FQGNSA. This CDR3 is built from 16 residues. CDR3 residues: CASSSRETAAVSPLHF. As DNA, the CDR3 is TGTGCCAGCAGTTCCCGAGAGACGGCGGCTGTTTCACCCCTCCACTTT.

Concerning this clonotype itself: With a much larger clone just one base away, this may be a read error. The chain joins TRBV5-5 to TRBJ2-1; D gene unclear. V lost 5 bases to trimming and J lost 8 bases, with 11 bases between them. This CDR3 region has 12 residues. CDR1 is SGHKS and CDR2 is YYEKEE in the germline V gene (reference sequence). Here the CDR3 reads CASREMIDEQFF. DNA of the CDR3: TGTGCCAGCAGGGAGATGATCGATGAGCAGTTCTTC.

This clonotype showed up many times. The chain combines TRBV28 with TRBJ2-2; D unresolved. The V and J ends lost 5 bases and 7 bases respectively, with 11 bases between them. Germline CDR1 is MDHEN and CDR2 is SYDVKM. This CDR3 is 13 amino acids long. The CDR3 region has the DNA TGTGCCAGCAGTATGAGGTCCCACGGGGAGCTGTTTTTT. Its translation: CASSMRSHGELFF.

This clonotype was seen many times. In nucleotides, the CDR3 is TGTGCCAGCAGTGCCGGACAGACCTACGAGCAGTACTTC. It codes for CASSAGQTYEQYF. The V gene is TRBV2, the J gene TRBJ2-7, with D possibly TRBD1 on 6 matching bases. V lost 4 bases to trimming and J lost 2 bases, with 9 bases between them. CDR1 is SNHLY and CDR2 is FYNNEI in the germline V gene. The CDR3 covers 13 residues.

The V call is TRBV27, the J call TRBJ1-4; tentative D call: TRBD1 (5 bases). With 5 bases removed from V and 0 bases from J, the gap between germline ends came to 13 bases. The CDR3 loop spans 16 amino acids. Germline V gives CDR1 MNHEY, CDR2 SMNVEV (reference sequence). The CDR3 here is CASSARDGATNEKLFF. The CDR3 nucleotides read TGTGCCAGCAGTGCCCGGGACGGAGCAACTAATGAAAAACTGTTTTTT.

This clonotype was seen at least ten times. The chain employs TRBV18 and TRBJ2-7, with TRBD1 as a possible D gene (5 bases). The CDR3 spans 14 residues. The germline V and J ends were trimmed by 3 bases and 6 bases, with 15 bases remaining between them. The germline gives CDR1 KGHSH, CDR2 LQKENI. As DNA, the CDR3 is TGTGCCAGCTCACCCCAGGGCGCAAATGGCGAGCAGTACTTC. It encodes CASSPQGANGEQYF.

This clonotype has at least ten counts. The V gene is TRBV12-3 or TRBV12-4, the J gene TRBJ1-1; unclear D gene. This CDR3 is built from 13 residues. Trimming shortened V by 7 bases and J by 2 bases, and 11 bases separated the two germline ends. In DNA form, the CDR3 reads TGTGCCAGCACTTCACCCACCAACACTGAAGCTTTCTTT. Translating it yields CASTSPTNTEAFF.

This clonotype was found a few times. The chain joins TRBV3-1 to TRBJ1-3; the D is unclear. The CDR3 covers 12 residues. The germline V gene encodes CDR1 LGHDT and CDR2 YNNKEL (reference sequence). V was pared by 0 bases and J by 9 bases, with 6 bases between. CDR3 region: CASSQESGTIYF. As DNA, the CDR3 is TGTGCCAGCAGCCAAGAATCGGGCACCATATATTTT.

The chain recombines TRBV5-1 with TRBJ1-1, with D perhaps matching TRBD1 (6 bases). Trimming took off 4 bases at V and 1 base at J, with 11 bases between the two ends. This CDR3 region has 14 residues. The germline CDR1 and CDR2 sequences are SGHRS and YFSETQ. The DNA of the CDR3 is TGCGCCAGCAGCGGGACACAGGGGAACACTGAAGCTTTCTTT. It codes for CASSGTQGNTEAFF.

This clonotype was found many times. CDR3 DNA: TGTGCCAGCAGTTACGACAGGGGGGTCCATGAGCAGTTCTTC. Protein product: CASSYDRGVHEQFF. The chain combines TRBV6-6 with TRBJ2-1, with 9 bases that match TRBD1. V trimming: 2 bases; J trimming: 8 bases; junction bases outside the gene matches: 4. CDR1 MNHNY and CDR2 SVGAGI come from the germline V gene (reference sequence). The CDR3 sequence is 14 residues long.

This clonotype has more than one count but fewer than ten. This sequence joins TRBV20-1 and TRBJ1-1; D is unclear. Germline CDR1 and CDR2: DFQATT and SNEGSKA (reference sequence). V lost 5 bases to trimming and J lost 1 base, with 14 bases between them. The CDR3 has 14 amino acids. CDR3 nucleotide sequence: TGCAGTGCTGCCCTCCCCGAAGCGAACACTGAAGCTTTCTTT. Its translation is CSAALPEANTEAFF.

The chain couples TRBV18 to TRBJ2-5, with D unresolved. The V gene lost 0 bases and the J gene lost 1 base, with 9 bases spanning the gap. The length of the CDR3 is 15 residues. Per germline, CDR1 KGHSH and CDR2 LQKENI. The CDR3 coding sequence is TGTGCCAGCTCACCACCGGGCACCGTCCAAGAGACCCAGTACTTC. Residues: CASSPPGTVQETQYF. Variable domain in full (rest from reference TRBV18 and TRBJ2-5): NAGVMQNPRHLVRRRGQEARLRCSPMKGHSHVYWYRQLPEEGLKFMVYLQKENIIDESGMPKERFSAEFPKEGPSILRIQQVVRGDSAAYFCASSPPGTVQETQYFGPGTRLLVL.

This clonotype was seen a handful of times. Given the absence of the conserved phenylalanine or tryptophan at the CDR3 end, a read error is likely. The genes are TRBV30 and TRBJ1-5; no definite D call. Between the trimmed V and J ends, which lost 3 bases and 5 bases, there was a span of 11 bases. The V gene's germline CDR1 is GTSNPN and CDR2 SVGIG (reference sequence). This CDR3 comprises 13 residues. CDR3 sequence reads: CAWSPNTDQPQHL. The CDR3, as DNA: TGTGCCTGGAGCCCTAATACAGATCAGCCCCAGCATCTT.